The 20 T cell receptor beta chains given below trace back to one sample, sequenced in a study of tumor-infiltrating lymphocytes in localized non-small cell lung cancer. Produced via immunoSEQ multiplex PCR; TCRdb's table is partial and in-frame only. The sample includes about 7,100 clones, roughly 70% of them seen just once. Sequenced input: uninvolved lung tissue not adjacent to the tumor. All receptors come from a human donor with non-small cell lung cancer.

This chain connects TRBV9 to TRBJ2-1; 8 bases agree with TRBD2. V lost 0 bases and J lost 9; bases outside the gene matches: 14. The CDR3 has 17 amino acids. Germline CDR1 SGDLS, CDR2 YYNGEE. This chain's CDR3 is CASSVGTGGQWPPEQFF. The CDR3 nucleotides read TGTGCCAGCAGCGTAGGAACGGGGGGGCAATGGCCTCCTGAGCAGTTCTTC.

This clone was seen just once. The chain is built from TRBV5-1 and TRBJ2-7, with D unresolved. The CDR3 covers 14 residues. Germline CDR1 SGHRS, CDR2 YFSETQ. Between the trimmed V and J ends, which lost 2 bases and 1 base, there was a span of 10 bases. CDR3 residues: CASSLMPGSYEQYF. CDR3 coding DNA: TGCGCCAGCAGCTTAATGCCAGGATCCTACGAGCAGTACTTC.

The rearrangement uses TRBV28 and TRBJ2-7; tentative D call: TRBD1 (6 bases). V was shortened by 4 bases and J by 9 bases, with 22 bases between the two germline ends. The CDR3 consists of 15 residues. The germline V gene encodes CDR1 MDHEN and CDR2 SYDVKM. CDR3 sequence (DNA): TGTGCCAGCAGTTCTCCCGGACAGCCCTACGTTGGGCAGTACTTC. Translating gives CASSSPGQPYVGQYF.

The rearrangement uses TRBV4-1 and TRBJ2-7, with a possible D match to TRBD2 (5 bases). V was trimmed by 1 base and J by 0 bases, leaving 10 bases between them. This CDR3 is 15 amino acids long. CDR1 MGHRA and CDR2 YSYEKL come from the germline V gene. The CDR3 region is CASSQGTEISYEQYF. CDR3 in DNA: TGCGCCAGCAGCCAAGGGACTGAGATCTCCTACGAGCAGTACTTC.

This clone was picked up a small number of times. J is TRBJ1-2 and V is TRBV11-2; the D is unclear. V was pared by 1 base and J by 7 bases, with 10 bases between. Germline V gene lookup returns CDR1 SGHAT and CDR2 FQNNGV. The CDR3 is made up of 13 amino acids. The chain's CDR3 is CASSLGLKSGYTF. CDR3 DNA: TGTGCCAGCAGCTTAGGGCTAAAAAGTGGCTACACCTTC.

The rearrangement uses TRBV4-3 and TRBJ2-2; possibly TRBD2 for D (5 bases). Germline V lookup: CDR1 LGHNA, CDR2 YSLEER. V was clipped by 1 base and J by 6 bases, with 9 bases between them. This CDR3 has 14 residues. The CDR3 DNA reads TGCGCCAGCAGCCAAGTAGGGAGAGCCGGGGAGCTGTTTTTT. This gives the protein CASSQVGRAGELFF.

The chain combines TRBV2 with TRBJ1-2; tentatively, D is TRBD1 (5 bases). The CDR3 contains 13 residues. The germline V and J ends were trimmed by 11 bases and 4 bases, with 17 bases remaining between them. The germline V gene has CDR1 SNHLY and CDR2 FYNNEI. The CDR3 loop is CAGRQPFVYGYTF. The CDR3 region has the DNA TGTGCCGGACGACAGCCTTTTGTCTATGGCTACACCTTC.

The rearrangement uses TRBV9 and TRBJ2-3; a possible D gene is TRBD1 (6 bases). From germline, CDR1 is SGDLS and CDR2 YYNGEE. Trimming pared 1 base from V and 2 bases from J, leaving 8 bases between. The CDR3 is made up of 14 amino acids. CDR3 coding DNA: TGTGCCAGCAGCGTACGACAGGCCACAGATACGCAGTATTTT. Translating gives CASSVRQATDTQYF. The whole variable domain, filled in from reference TRBV9 and TRBJ2-3, reads DSGVTQTPKHLITATGQRVTLRCSPRSGDLSVYWYQQSLDQGLQFLIQYYNGEERAKGNILERFSAQQFPDLHSELNLSSLELGDSALYFCASSVRQATDTQYFGPGTRLTVL.

The chain links TRBV11-2 to TRBJ2-7; D is unresolved. Germline CDR1 SGHAT, CDR2 FQNNGV. There are 14 residues in the CDR3. V gave up 5 bases and J gave up 3 bases, with 14 bases separating them. The CDR3 sequence: CASSTPPHSYEQYF. CDR3 DNA: TGTGCCAGCAGCACGCCGCCCCACAGCTACGAGCAGTACTTC.

The chain carries TRBV6-7 and TRBJ2-3; 10 bases fit TRBD2. TRBV6-7 is treated as an ORF (open reading frame) with a function not yet certain. This CDR3 region has 17 residues. Germline trimming cut 5 bases from V and 0 bases from J; bases unmatched to any gene: 8. The CDR3 protein is CASSVAGGPWSTDTQYF. The CDR3 DNA follows: TGTGCCAGCAGTGTAGCGGGGGGTCCGTGGAGCACAGATACGCAGTATTTT.

The chain joins TRBV6-5 to TRBJ1-1; 9 nucleotides agree with TRBD1. V was clipped by 3 bases and J by 11 bases; unmatched bases: 13. Germline V gives CDR1 MNHEY, CDR2 SVGAGI. There are 15 residues in the CDR3. CDR3 nucleotide sequence: TGTGCCAGCAGTTATCGACGGGACAGGGTAATTGGGGCTTTCTTT. As protein: CASSYRRDRVIGAFF.

This clone has just a few counts. The chain links TRBV6-1 to TRBJ2-3; 7 bases match TRBD1. The CDR3 runs 12 residues. The germline CDR1 and CDR2 sequences are MNHNS and SASEGT. The J segment lost 7 bases and the V segment lost 5 bases, leaving 3 bases of the junction unmatched. The CDR3 loop reads CASSQGEHTQYF. CDR3 in DNA: TGTGCCAGCAGTCAGGGGGAGCATACGCAGTATTTT.

The chain joins TRBV10-1 to TRBJ2-7; maybe TRBD2 (6 bases). The CDR3 length is 12 residues. Germline loops: CDR1 WNHNN, CDR2 SYGVQD (reference sequence). Trimming removed 4 bases from V and 2 bases from J, with 6 bases in between. The CDR3 here is CASSGTTYEQYF. For the CDR3, the DNA is TGCGCCAGCAGTGGGACTACCTACGAGCAGTACTTC.

The chain carries TRBV29-1 and TRBJ2-7, with 7 bases that match TRBD1. Germline values: CDR1 SQVTM, CDR2 ANQGSEA. Unmatched junction bases numbered 10, after V lost 4 bases and J lost 7 bases. The CDR3 is made up of 13 amino acids. In DNA, the CDR3 is TGCAGCGTTGCCCGGGACAGTTTAACGGAGCAGTACTTC. Its translation is CSVARDSLTEQYF.

The chain employs TRBV7-8 and TRBJ1-5, with D perhaps matching TRBD1 (5 bases). The V end was cut by 7 bases, the J end by 0 bases, with 16 bases between. The CDR3 runs to 16 residues. Germline CDR1 SGHVS, CDR2 FQNEAQ. The CDR3, as DNA: TGTGCCAGCACCCTGGGGGGGGTGAATAGCAATCAGCCCCAGCATTTT. This gives the protein CASTLGGVNSNQPQHF. Full variable domain (remainder filled in from reference TRBV7-8 and TRBJ1-5): GAGVSQSPRYKVAKRGQDVALRCDPISGHVSLFWYQQALGQGPEFLTYFQNEAQLDKSGLPSDRFFAERPEGSVSTLKIQRTQQEDSAVYLCASTLGGVNSNQPQHFGDGTRLSIL.

DNA for the CDR3: TGTGCCAGCAGCTTAGGGACCGCTTACTATGGCTACACCTTC. Translation gives CASSLGTAYYGYTF. The chain employs TRBV7-2 and TRBJ1-2; D remains ambiguous. The ends were cut back, 1 base at V and 3 bases at J, with 9 bases in the middle. The germline V gene has CDR1 SGHTA and CDR2 FQGNSA. The CDR3 length is 14 residues.

The sample holds a few counts of this clone. The V gene is TRBV4-1, the J gene TRBJ2-1; perhaps TRBD2 as D (7 bases). Trimming removed 2 bases from V and 9 bases from J, with 20 bases in between. Germline CDR1 is MGHRA and CDR2 is YSYEKL. The length of the CDR3 is 16 residues. The CDR3 sequence: CASSQRKGGAMGEQFF. CDR3 DNA: TGCGCCAGCAGCCAAAGGAAGGGGGGGGCCATGGGTGAGCAGTTCTTC.

This sequence joins TRBV5-1 and TRBJ2-2; D not resolved. Trimming removed 4 bases from V and 5 bases from J, with 18 bases in between. Germline lookup yields CDR1 SGHRS and CDR2 YFSETQ. The CDR3 contains 16 residues. The CDR3 region is CASSPQTLSTTGELFF. The CDR3 DNA follows: TGCGCCAGCAGCCCCCAGACACTTTCAACTACCGGGGAGCTGTTTTTT.

This rearrangement joins TRBV5-6 to TRBJ1-3; D remains ambiguous. V was shortened by 0 bases and J by 0 bases, with 1 base between the two germline ends. This CDR3 contains 13 residues. Germline V gene lookup returns CDR1 SGHDT and CDR2 YYEEEE. The chain's CDR3 is CASSLVSGNTIYF. CDR3 in DNA: TGTGCCAGCAGCTTGGTCTCTGGAAACACCATATATTTT.

The CDR3 region has the DNA TGCGCCAGCAGCCACTCCGCCTACTACGAGCAGTACTTC. It encodes CASSHSAYYEQYF. The genes are TRBV4-1 and TRBJ2-7, with unresolved D. This CDR3 is 13 amino acids long. CDR1 MGHRA and CDR2 YSYEKL come from the germline V gene. Deletions cut 3 bases from V and 3 bases from J, with 9 bases between.